This T cell receptor beta chain was documented in a study of T cells after yellow fever vaccination. For the study at large: Preparation of the low-cell-number fractions used SMART-Seq v4 Ultra Low Input. Findings of the study overall: Subsequent booster samples again held most clones from primary vaccination (approximately 95% CD4, approximately 85% CD8). Peaking on day 5 versus 15, the secondary response was faster but weaker.

As TCR cDNA was made by 5'RACE template switching, a universal primer site and UMIs were added. TCRdb called the 5' RACE reads again in MiXCR, with one record for every CDR3 protein. The data show 150,000 to 200,000 distinct CDR3 sequences, about 7% seen once. A remark on this clonotype: Its cognate antigen is unknown.

Germline-derived CDR1 and CDR2 are MGHRA and YSYEKL. J lost 5 bases, V lost 0 bases, and 6 bases had no gene match. The CDR3 is 16 residues long. Sample: CD4+ T cells sorted from PBMCs, taken about 5 days after the first yellow fever vaccination. This sequence originates from a man aged 18 to 30 who received the YFV17D yellow fever vaccine. This chain joins TRBV4-1 and TRBJ1-4; 7 bases fit TRBD1. The CDR3 reads CASSQDRGQTNEKLFF. In nucleotides, the CDR3 is TGCGCCAGCAGCCAAGATAGGGGGCAGACCAATGAAAAACTGTTTTTT.